The clone carrying this T cell receptor beta chain has a handful of counts. The sample is drawn from a study of early T cells in non-severe SARS-CoV-2 infection. TCRdb re-analysed the 5' RACE reads in MiXCR, keeping a single row per CDR3 protein. The sample carries tens of thousands of distinct CDR3 sequences, about a tenth recorded once. Source material: whole blood. This receptor was taken from an adult who was a healthcare worker with PCR-confirmed SARS-CoV-2 infection or an uninfected control (not recorded which).

This chain's CDR3 is CASSGAGAETQYF. Here the CDR3 DNA reads TGTGCCAGCAGTGGGGCGGGAGCTGAGACCCAGTACTTC. This rearrangement joins TRBV28 to TRBJ2-5; 7 positions match TRBD2. The germline V gene encodes CDR1 MDHEN and CDR2 SYDVKM. This CDR3 spans 13 amino acids. V was pared by 5 bases and J by 5 bases, with 5 bases of the junction left unmatched.